Shown below are 18 T cell receptor beta chains from a single sample sequenced in a study of Ad26.COV2.S vaccination and SARS-CoV-2 variants. Clones were sequenced by immunoSEQ multiplex PCR, and TCRdb holds only the in-frame ones, with some missing. The data contain 300,000 to 400,000 clones, roughly 89% of them singletons. Described treatment: over 15 received Ad26.COV2.S at low or high dose, single or two shots; about five received placebo; per-sample allocation not given. Material that was analyzed had been drawn on day 63 after the first vaccine or placebo injection. The sequencing used peripheral blood, collected in a trial of Ad26.COV2.S vaccine versus placebo. These TCRs come from a person aged 18 to 59 who received the Ad26.COV2.S COVID-19 vaccine or a placebo.

The chain has TRBV9 and TRBJ1-1, with 8 bases that match TRBD1. J gave up 1 base and V 3 bases, and 5 bases lay outside the gene matches. The length of the CDR3 is 15 residues. CDR1 is SGDLS, CDR2 YYNGEE, per germline. This CDR3 is CASSGGTGGNTEAFF. The CDR3 DNA follows: TGTGCCAGCAGCGGCGGGACAGGAGGGAACACTGAAGCTTTCTTT.

This sequence joins TRBV12-1 and TRBJ2-1; TRBD1 is the table's D call, not checked against the DNA. TRBV12-1 constitutes a pseudogene. The CDR3 runs to 17 residues. The CDR3, as DNA: TGTGCCAGCAGCTCCCCCACCCCGGACAGGGGTTACAATGAGCAGTTCTTC. Translation gives CASSSPTPDRGYNEQFF.

This rearrangement joins TRBV2 to TRBJ1-2; TRBD1 matches at 10 bases. Trimming removed 2 bases from V and 3 bases from J; junction bases left unmatched: 12. This CDR3 region has 18 residues. CDR1 SNHLY and CDR2 FYNNEI come from the germline V gene. CDR3: CASSEYLPGQGYDYGYTF. The CDR3 bases are TGTGCCAGCAGTGAATACCTCCCGGGACAGGGGTATGACTATGGCTACACCTTC.

This chain connects TRBV6-1 to TRBJ1-5; no reliable D call. The V end lost 3 bases, the J end lost 2 bases, and 8 bases lay between the germline ends. There are 14 residues in the CDR3. CDR1 is MNHNS, CDR2 SASEGT, per germline. The DNA for the CDR3 is TGTGCCAGCAGTGACGGGAGTGGCAATCAGCCCCAGCATTTT. It encodes CASSDGSGNQPQHF.

This sequence joins TRBV2 and TRBJ2-5; D is unclear. Germline CDR1 and CDR2: SNHLY and FYNNEI. There are 16 residues in the CDR3. The V gene lost 2 bases and the J gene lost 3 bases, with 16 bases spanning the gap. The CDR3 sequence: CASSESRAGEEETQYF. The CDR3 nucleotides read TGTGCCAGCAGTGAAAGTAGGGCAGGCGAGGAAGAGACCCAGTACTTC. Filled out from reference TRBV2 and TRBJ2-5, the complete variable domain reads EPEVTQTPSHQVTQMGQEVILRCVPISNHLYFYWYRQILGQKVEFLVSFYNNEISEKSEIFDDQFSVERPDGSNFTLKIRSTKLEDSAMYFCASSESRAGEEETQYFGPGTRLLVL.

As for this clone: The junction departs from the called germline gene at one end, perhaps through a read error. The genes are TRBV2 and TRBJ2-2; a weak D match, TRBD1 (6 bases). The CDR3 totals 14 residues. Germline V gene sequence: CDR1 SNHLY, CDR2 FYNNEI. The CDR3 is CASSGQGNAGELFF. The CDR3 DNA is TGTGCCAGCAGTGGGCAGGGGAACGCCGGGGAGCTGTTTTTT.

The V gene is TRBV28, the J gene TRBJ2-3; tentatively, D is TRBD1 (6 bases). Trimming took 6 bases from V and 2 from J, leaving 18 bases between them. Germline V lookup: CDR1 MDHEN, CDR2 SYDVKM. This CDR3 has 16 residues. CDR3 sequence: CASSQIGTPHTDTQYF. DNA of the CDR3: TGTGCCAGCAGCCAAATCGGGACACCCCACACAGATACGCAGTATTTT.

V usage is TRBV25-1 and J usage is TRBJ2-2, with a tentative D call TRBD1 (5 bases). The CDR3 is 13 amino acids. V lost 6 bases, J lost 1 base, and 6 bases lay in between. The germline gives CDR1 MGHDK, CDR2 SYGVNS. The CDR3 DNA follows: TGTGCCAGCAGCAGGGAGAACACCGGGGAGCTGTTTTTT. Protein product: CASSRENTGELFF.

The chain employs TRBV2 and TRBJ1-4; 9 nucleotides line up with TRBD1. Germline lookup yields CDR1 SNHLY and CDR2 FYNNEI. V dropped 7 bases and J dropped 4; count of bases not matched to a gene: 4. The CDR3 has 14 residues. This CDR3 is CASNPDRGNEKLFF. The CDR3 DNA reads TGTGCCAGCAATCCGGACAGGGGTAATGAAAAACTGTTTTTT.

V gene TRBV18 combines with J gene TRBJ2-1; 8 nucleotides align to TRBD2. Germline CDR1 reads KGHSH; CDR2 reads LQKENI. The CDR3 runs to 16 residues. J lost 5 bases, V lost 1 base, and 7 bases had no gene match. The CDR3 here is CASSPLGGGSDNEQFF. The CDR3 DNA sequence: TGTGCCAGCTCACCACTCGGCGGGGGGTCCGACAATGAGCAGTTCTTC.

The chain carries TRBV10-3 and TRBJ2-7, with TRBD2 matching over 7 bases. The V gene end was trimmed by 2 bases and the J gene end by 4 bases; junction bases not matched to a gene: 5. In germline, CDR1 is ENHRY, CDR2 SYGVKD. The CDR3 extends over 14 amino acids. The CDR3 coding sequence is TGTGCCATCAGTGAGGTGACTAGCCGTTACGAGCAGTACTTC. Its translation is CAISEVTSRYEQYF.

The genes are TRBV27 and TRBJ2-7; 7 bases are a match to TRBD1. Per the germline V gene, CDR1 is MNHEY and CDR2 is SMNVEV (reference sequence). V was pared by 2 bases and J by 2 bases, with 6 bases of the junction left unmatched. The CDR3 contains 15 residues. The CDR3 DNA is TGTGCCAGCAGTTTAAACGGACAGGAGGCCTACGAGCAGTACTTC. Translated: CASSLNGQEAYEQYF.

This chain's CDR3 is CASSNRDRGETQYF. CDR3 DNA sequence: TGTGCCAGTAGTAACCGGGACAGGGGAGAGACCCAGTACTTC. The chain carries TRBV19 and TRBJ2-5; 10 positions agree with TRBD1. The J segment lost 4 bases and the V segment lost 4 bases, leaving 3 bases of the junction unmatched. Germline V gene data show CDR1 as LNHDA and CDR2 as SQIVND (reference sequence). CDR3 length: 14 residues.

This chain links TRBV27 with TRBJ2-7, with 7 positions matching TRBD1. V shed 5 bases and J 6 bases; nucleotides not matched to a gene: 10. The CDR3 has 14 amino acids. Germline CDR1 reads MNHEY; CDR2 reads SMNVEV (reference sequence). CDR3 nucleotides: TGTGCCAGCAGTCTGACAGGGCAGGGTCCCGAGCAGTACTTC. As protein: CASSLTGQGPEQYF.

For this clone: A much larger clone differs from this one at a single base, so this may be a read error. The chain combines TRBV24-1 with TRBJ2-7, with no clear D. Trimming left V 6 bases short and J 3 bases short, with 2 bases between. The germline CDR1 and CDR2 sequences are KGHDR and SFDVKD. This CDR3 is built from 10 residues. The CDR3 region is CATSNYEQYF. CDR3 nucleotide sequence: TGTGCCACCAGTAACTACGAGCAGTACTTC.

The rearrangement links TRBV2 to TRBJ2-1; 8 nucleotides match TRBD2. Trimming took 1 base from V and 9 from J; bases not matched to a gene: 8. From germline, CDR1 is SNHLY and CDR2 FYNNEI. This CDR3 contains 15 residues. The DNA for the CDR3 is TGTGCCAGCAGTGAAGAGGGCGGGAGGATGGGTGAGCAGTTCTTC. It specifies CASSEEGGRMGEQFF.

J is TRBJ1-1 and V is TRBV12-3 or TRBV12-4; D gene ambiguous. Trimming pared 4 bases from V and 0 bases from J, leaving 6 bases between. This CDR3 has 13 residues. The chain's CDR3 is CASSYVLNTEAFF. The CDR3 nucleotides are TGTGCCAGCAGTTACGTTCTGAACACTGAAGCTTTCTTT.

The chain employs TRBV15 and TRBJ1-3, with D perhaps matching TRBD1 (6 bases). Per germline, CDR1 LNHNV and CDR2 YYDKDF (reference sequence). CDR3 length equals 15 residues. V dropped 1 base and J dropped 0 bases, with 7 bases sitting between them. The CDR3 DNA sequence: TGTGCCACCAGCAGAGGGACAGACTCTGGAAACACCATATATTTT. Its translation is CATSRGTDSGNTIYF.